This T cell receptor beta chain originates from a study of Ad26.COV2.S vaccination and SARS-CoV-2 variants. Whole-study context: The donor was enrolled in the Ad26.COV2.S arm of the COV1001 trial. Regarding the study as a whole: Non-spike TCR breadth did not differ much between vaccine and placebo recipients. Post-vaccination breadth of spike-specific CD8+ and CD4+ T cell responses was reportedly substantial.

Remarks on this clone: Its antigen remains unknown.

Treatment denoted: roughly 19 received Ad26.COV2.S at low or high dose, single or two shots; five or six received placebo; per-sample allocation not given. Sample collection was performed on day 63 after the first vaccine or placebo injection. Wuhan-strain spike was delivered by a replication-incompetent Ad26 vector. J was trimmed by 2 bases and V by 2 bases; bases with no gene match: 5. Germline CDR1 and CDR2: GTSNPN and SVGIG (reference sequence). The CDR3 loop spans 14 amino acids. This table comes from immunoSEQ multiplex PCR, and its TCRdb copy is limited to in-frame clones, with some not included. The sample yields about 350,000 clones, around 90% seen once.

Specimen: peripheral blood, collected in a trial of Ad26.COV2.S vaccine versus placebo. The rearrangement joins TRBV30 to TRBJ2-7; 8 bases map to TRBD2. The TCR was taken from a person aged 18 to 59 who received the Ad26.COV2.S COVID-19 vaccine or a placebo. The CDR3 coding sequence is TGTGCCTGGAGTTTTGCGGGAGGCCCCTACGAGCAGTACTTC. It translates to CAWSFAGGPYEQYF.